These T cell receptor beta chains were read from a single sample in a study of T cell changes during pregnancy in multiple sclerosis. The assay was immunoSEQ multiplex PCR, and TCRdb's table has in-frame clones only and misses some. The sample yields under 55,000 clones, approximately 90% seen once. The material was CD4+ T cells from peripheral blood mononuclear cells, obtained before pregnancy. The source of these receptors is a female donor with multiple sclerosis, enrolled in a pregnancy study. Both conserved end residues are trimmed from each CDR3. The D gene is left open where the match is weak.

ASSLVGGQSSYNEQF | TRBV5-1 | 15 | TRBJ2-1 | .
TSSRLTSGFQETQY | TRBV1 | 14 | TRBJ2-5 | .
ASSLTEYNEQF | TRBV2 | 11 | TRBJ2-1 | .
ASSKGDRTGELF | TRBV27 | 12 | TRBJ2-2 | .
ASSVDTTYEQY | TRBV9 | 11 | TRBJ2-7 | .
ASSELRQGTEAF | TRBV25-1 | 12 | TRBJ1-1 | .
STGQGKDTQY | TRBV28 | 10 | TRBJ2-3 | .
AILPTGVIQETQY | TRBV10-3 | 13 | TRBJ2-5 | .
ASSSGGSDGTGELF | TRBV28 | 14 | TRBJ2-2 | .
ASRRHGGSSYNEQF | TRBV10-2 | 14 | TRBJ2-1 | .
ASGSGITYEQY | TRBV19 | 11 | TRBJ2-7 | .
ASSDPSGTSYEQY | TRBV25-1 | 13 | TRBJ2-7 | TRBD2
ASSSSGTANTEAF | TRBV28 | 13 | TRBJ1-1 | TRBD1
ASSVLEGPYEQY | TRBV6-4 | 12 | TRBJ2-7 | .
ASSTSRDRARSSYNEQF | TRBV19 | 17 | TRBJ2-1 | TRBD1
ASSLVGTDAYEQY | TRBV5-1 | 13 | TRBJ2-7 | TRBD1
ASSEGTSNEQF | TRBV6-4 | 11 | TRBJ2-1 | TRBD2
ASSYPGHPTEAF | TRBV28 | 12 | TRBJ1-1 | .
ASRQPGGQPQH | TRBV19 | 11 | TRBJ1-5 | .
ASRSGQVSDTQY | TRBV2 | 12 | TRBJ2-3 | TRBD1
AWSVTLATAANEQF | TRBV30 | 14 | TRBJ2-1 | .
ASSEDVAGTGELF | TRBV2 | 13 | TRBJ2-2 | TRBD2
ASSGISRDRVNTEAF | TRBV9 | 15 | TRBJ1-1 | TRBD1
ASSKVERQGAYNEQF | TRBV21-1 | 15 | TRBJ2-1 | .
ATTSGVPDTQY | TRBV28 | 11 | TRBJ2-3 | .
ATSTAMNTEAF | TRBV6-6 | 11 | TRBJ1-1 | .
ASSSPLTGRTDTQY | TRBV27 | 14 | TRBJ2-3 | .
ASSQSGYQETQY | TRBV5-1 | 12 | TRBJ2-5 | .
ASSTTSGTGGNQPQH | TRBV16 | 15 | TRBJ1-5 | TRBD1
ASSHPGVGYNEQF | TRBV11-2 | 13 | TRBJ2-1 | .
ASSPTGRNQPQH | TRBV28 | 12 | TRBJ1-5 | TRBD1
ASSLGLAQDTQY | TRBV5-4 | 12 | TRBJ2-3 | TRBD2
ASSQGSLSGSWNEQF | TRBV4-1 | 15 | TRBJ2-1 | TRBD2
ASSPAGTGNTIY | TRBV13 | 12 | TRBJ1-3 | .
ASIEGGSGEEQF | TRBV2 | 12 | TRBJ2-1 | .
ASSLKASGRAYEQY | TRBV13 | 14 | TRBJ2-7 | TRBD2
ASSLGLAGGNEQF | TRBV5-1 | 13 | TRBJ2-1 | TRBD2
ASSSTRLGNSGYEQY | TRBV5-1 | 15 | TRBJ2-7 | .
ASRSGGTGDEKLF | TRBV5-1 | 13 | TRBJ1-4 | TRBD1
ASSQDGTHLRGQY | TRBV14 | 13 | TRBJ2-7 | .
ASSVIQTSGTLTDTQY | TRBV10-3 | 16 | TRBJ2-3 | TRBD2
ASSFVGGQTVLRQPQH | TRBV28 | 16 | TRBJ1-5 | .
ASSPRGAGELF | TRBV5-1 | 11 | TRBJ2-2 | TRBD2
ASSLRTGWNTEAF | TRBV11-2 | 13 | TRBJ1-1 | TRBD1
ASSSPDNQETQY | TRBV6-7 | 12 | TRBJ2-5 | .
ASSISGIADTQY | TRBV19 | 12 | TRBJ2-3 | .
ASETGGNYGYT | TRBV2 | 11 | TRBJ1-2 | TRBD1
ASSPQAGVGTQY | TRBV14 | 12 | TRBJ2-5 | .
AISRTGYEQY | TRBV10-3 | 10 | TRBJ2-7 | .
ASSPRGGVNVLT | TRBV6-5 | 12 | TRBJ2-6 | .
ASSLGQGRKLF | TRBV7-7 | 11 | TRBJ1-4 | .
ASSFRSGTGTGELF | TRBV5-1 | 14 | TRBJ2-2 | TRBD2
ASSVRQGNTEAF | TRBV27 | 12 | TRBJ1-1 | TRBD1
ASKIDRVNYNEQF | TRBV2 | 13 | TRBJ2-1 | TRBD1
ASSRDSLSYEQY | TRBV11-3 | 12 | TRBJ2-7 | .